This T cell receptor (beta chain) appears in the sequencing data of a study of T-cell reconstitution after alpha-beta-depleted transplantation in children. Study results and limitations: Several hundred rapidly expanded clones from non-depleted graft cells reportedly supplied alpha-beta T cells about two months post-transplant. Newly made T cells mostly supplied T-cell counts and diversity one year after transplant.

In this sample, this clonotype turned up a few times. Its antigen is not identified. Library preparation (for TCRbeta) was performed with unique molecular identifiers. A single record per CDR3 protein comes from TCRdb applying MiXCR to the PCR reads. The table includes approximately 98,000 distinct CDR3 sequences, 5.5% to 6.5% detected once. The specimen was PBMCs, mostly from graft donor cells, collected 360 days after TCRalphabeta/CD19-depleted stem cell transplant. The clonotype originates from a male patient between 2 and 15 years old who had a stem cell transplant for acute lymphoblastic leukemia, so the T cells may come from the graft donor.

The CDR3 here is CASSLRTKTWSSYEQYF. The CDR3 DNA sequence: TGTGCCAGCAGTCTCCGGACGAAGACGTGGAGCTCCTACGAGCAGTACTTC. The V call is TRBV6-2 or TRBV6-3, the J call TRBJ2-7; D remains unclear. CDR1 and CDR2 (germline): MNHEY, SVGEGT. The CDR3 runs 17 residues. V lost 5 bases and J lost 0, with 20 bases in between.